The next 15 T cell receptor beta chains were all read from a single sample in a study of blood T cell repertoires in COVID-19. The assay was immunoSEQ multiplex PCR, and TCRdb's table has in-frame clones only and misses some. Of some 190,000 clones listed, 76% are singletons. The specimen sequenced was peripheral blood. The origin of the receptors is a woman aged 50 to 60 with active or convalescent COVID-19.

The V and J genes are TRBV30 and TRBJ1-2; 9 nucleotides align to TRBD1. The CDR3 sequence is 16 residues long. Germline V gene sequence: CDR1 GTSNPN, CDR2 SVGIG (reference sequence). The J segment lost 6 bases and the V segment lost 1 base, leaving 12 bases of the junction unmatched. The CDR3 DNA follows: TGTGCCTGGAGTGCACTTGGGGAACAGGGGGCGCATGGCTACACCTTC. This gives the protein CAWSALGEQGAHGYTF.

The chain links TRBV7-9 to TRBJ1-4; TRBD1 aligns across 8 bases. Per germline, CDR1 SEHNR and CDR2 FQNEAQ (reference sequence). This CDR3 is 16 amino acids long. Trimming at V came to 3 bases and at J to 8 bases, leaving 11 bases not matched to a gene. The DNA for the CDR3 is TGTGCCAGCAGCTTGGACAGGACAGGGTGGGAGGAAAAACTGTTTTTT. It codes for CASSLDRTGWEEKLFF.

The chain is built from TRBV14 and TRBJ1-1, with a tentative D call TRBD1 (5 bases). Germline CDR1 reads SGHDN; CDR2 reads FVKESK. V was shortened by 3 bases and J by 5 bases, with 22 bases between the two germline ends. The CDR3 consists of 17 residues. CDR3 amino acids: CASSHLAGHWHRTEAFF. In DNA, the CDR3 is TGTGCCAGCAGCCATCTGGCTGGACACTGGCACCGAACTGAAGCTTTCTTT.

V is TRBV5-6 and J is TRBJ2-3; 7 bases agree with TRBD2. Germline values: CDR1 SGHDT, CDR2 YYEEEE. This CDR3 contains 14 residues. J lost 6 bases, V lost 1 base, and 5 bases had no gene match. CDR3 loop: CASSLSGRADTQYF. CDR3 in DNA: TGTGCCAGCAGCTTGTCTGGGAGGGCCGATACGCAGTATTTT.

The chain employs TRBV13 and TRBJ2-7; tentative D call: TRBD2 (5 bases). Germline V gene sequence: CDR1 PRHDT, CDR2 FYEKMQ (reference sequence). This CDR3 is built from 14 residues. Trimming pared 1 base from V and 2 bases from J, leaving 9 bases between. CDR3 loop: CASSLVGGPYEQYF. The CDR3 DNA reads as TGTGCCAGCAGCTTAGTGGGCGGGCCCTACGAGCAGTACTTC.

The chain has TRBV5-1 and TRBJ1-5; TRBD1 might be the D (6 bases). The V gene's germline CDR1 is SGHRS and CDR2 YFSETQ. V lost 0 bases to trimming and J lost 2 bases, with 9 bases between them. The CDR3 has 15 amino acids. Here the CDR3 reads CASSLAPGGNQPQHF. The CDR3 coding sequence is TGCGCCAGCAGCTTGGCACCAGGGGGCAATCAGCCCCAGCATTTT.

This clone is a singleton in its sample. This chain uses TRBV30 with TRBJ2-2; 11 bases line up with TRBD1. V was clipped by 5 bases and J by 7 bases; unmatched bases: 3. The CDR3 sequence is 13 residues long. The germline gives CDR1 GTSNPN, CDR2 SVGIG (reference sequence). CDR3 sequence (DNA): TGTGCCTGGGCCGGGACAGGGGGCGGGGAGCTGTTTTTT. Amino acid sequence: CAWAGTGGGELFF.

V and J are TRBV28 and TRBJ2-1; 11 bases match TRBD2. This CDR3 spans 16 amino acids. Unmatched junction bases numbered 2, after V lost 0 bases and J lost 4 bases. The V gene's germline CDR1 is MDHEN and CDR2 SYDVKM. CDR3 DNA: TGTGCCAGCAGTTTATGGGGGACTAGCGGTTACAATGAGCAGTTCTTC. It codes for CASSLWGTSGYNEQFF. Filled out from reference TRBV28 and TRBJ2-1, the complete variable domain reads DVKVTQSSRYLVKRTGEKVFLECVQDMDHENMFWYRQDPGLGLRLIYFSYDVKMKEKGDIPEGYSVSREKKERFSLILESASTNQTSMYLCASSLWGTSGYNEQFFGPGTRLTVL.

The V call is TRBV7-2, the J call TRBJ2-3, with TRBD1 matching over 12 bases. Germline values: CDR1 SGHTA, CDR2 FQGNSA. With 1 base clipped from V and 5 bases from J, the junction kept 4 bases outside the gene matches. The CDR3 sequence is 16 residues long. In DNA form, the CDR3 reads TGTGCCAGCAGCTTAGGGGACAGGGGGCGCGTAGATACGCAGTATTTT. It encodes CASSLGDRGRVDTQYF.

The V call is TRBV3-1 (or the pseudogene TRBV3-2), the J call TRBJ2-7, with 14 bases aligning to TRBD2. Looked up from germline, CDR1 is LGHDT and CDR2 is YNNKEL (reference sequence). This CDR3 comprises 15 residues. The V and J ends lost 3 bases and 2 bases, in that order; junction bases with no gene match: 0. The CDR3 sequence is CASSQTSGRAYEQYF. The CDR3 DNA reads as TGTGCCAGCAGCCAGACTAGCGGGAGGGCCTACGAGCAGTACTTC.

In this sample, this clone turned up a few times. This rearrangement joins TRBV30 to TRBJ2-6; 7 bases align to TRBD2. CDR1 is GTSNPN, CDR2 SVGIG, per germline (reference sequence). This CDR3 is 15 amino acids long. Trimming cost V 4 bases and J 2 bases; bases outside gene matches: 5. The CDR3 DNA reads TGTGCCTGGAACCCGGGGAGGGCTGGGGCCAACGTCCTGACTTTC. It codes for CAWNPGRAGANVLTF.

This chain connects TRBV4-3 to TRBJ1-4, with D perhaps matching TRBD1 (5 bases). Per the germline V gene, CDR1 is LGHNA and CDR2 is YSLEER. This CDR3 region has 16 residues. V was pared by 1 base and J by 0 bases, with 9 bases between. The CDR3 coding sequence is TGCGCCAGCAGCCAAGCTGGGGGGGCAACTAATGAAAAACTGTTTTTT. Protein sequence: CASSQAGGATNEKLFF.

This chain joins TRBV7-2 and TRBJ2-5, with D perhaps TRBD2 (6 bases). CDR3 length equals 18 residues. The germline CDR1 and CDR2 sequences are SGHTA and FQGNSA. Trimming shortened V by 1 base and J by 5 bases, and 23 bases separated the two germline ends. The chain's CDR3 is CASSLEATTRGLGETQYF. The CDR3 DNA reads as TGTGCCAGCAGCTTAGAGGCCACGACTAGAGGGCTAGGGGAGACCCAGTACTTC.

Concerning this clone: Other DNA sequences in this specimen translate into the identical CDR3. The chain uses TRBV11-2 and TRBJ2-5, with D hard to call. The CDR3 totals 14 residues. CDR1 is SGHAT and CDR2 is FQNNGV in the germline V gene. Trimming cost V 0 bases and J 2 bases, with 7 bases left between them. The CDR3 DNA follows: TGTGCCAGCAGCTTAGATTCGCTACAAGAGACCCAGTACTTC. This codes for CASSLDSLQETQYF.

CDR3 amino acids: CASSRGLAGWTTIGQFF. DNA of the CDR3: TGTGCCAGCAGCAGGGGACTAGCGGGATGGACCACGATCGGGCAGTTCTTC. V gene TRBV7-9 combines with J gene TRBJ2-1, with 13 positions matching TRBD2. Losses at the gene ends were 5 bases for V and 12 bases for J; bases not matched to a gene: 16. Germline assignment: CDR1 SEHNR and CDR2 FQNEAQ (reference sequence). The CDR3 length is 17 residues. The full variable domain, with the rest looked up from reference TRBV7-9 and TRBJ2-1, is DTGVSQNPRHKITKRGQNVTFRCDPISEHNRLYWYRQTLGQGPEFLTYFQNEAQLEKSRLLSDRFSAERPKGSFSTLEIQRTEQGDSAMYLCASSRGLAGWTTIGQFFGPGTRLTVL.